This T cell receptor beta chain was found in a study of response to subunit inactivated influenza vaccine. Each CDR3 protein is one row after TCRdb ran MiXCR on the RT-PCR reads. The sample consists of about 480,000 distinct CDR3 sequences, 9.5% to 12% of them appearing once. Details on this clonotype: Its cognate antigen is unknown.

Findings and caveats of the study: Authors suggested few new T cells are recruited by each seasonal influenza vaccination.

This CDR3 is 13 amino acids long. CDR1 is MNHNS and CDR2 is SASEGT in the germline V gene. The ends were cut back, 11 bases at V and 0 bases at J, with 12 bases in the middle. Specimen: PBMCs from blood, collected 45 days after vaccination. This receptor was identified in a man aged 45-65 years who received an inactivated influenza vaccine. This chain joins TRBV6-1 and TRBJ2-3; D gene uncertain. The CDR3 DNA is TGTGCCGCAATGGCACCTAGCACAGATACGCAGTATTTT. Translated, it gives CAAMAPSTDTQYF.